This T cell receptor (beta chain) was observed in a study of CD8 T cells in ankylosing spondylitis. This CDR3 spans 14 amino acids. Germline assignment: CDR1 ENHRY and CDR2 SYGVKD. The junction had 14 bases not matched to a gene; V was cut back by 11 bases and J by 8 bases. MiXCR was run by TCRdb on the 5' RACE reads, yielding one entry per CDR3 protein. The data show fewer than 400,000 distinct CDR3 sequences, with under 15% seen just once and about 1.1% held by the top ten. The sequence was collected from a male donor with ankylosing spondylitis or in good health (not recorded which). Sequencing was carried out using blood, either unsorted or a sorted T cell fraction (not recorded which). This chain joins TRBV10-3 and TRBJ2-1; 8 bases line up with TRBD1. CDR3 DNA sequence: TGTGCCTCACGGACAGGGACAGGTACGGATGAGCAGTTCTTC. Encoded protein: CASRTGTGTDEQFF.